The clone carrying this TCR beta chain has a count of ten or more. Its target is unknown. This specimen comes from a study of T cell repertoires in cytomegalovirus infection. Points from the study as a whole: HLA-C-restricted TCR beta clonotypes specific for CMV led the ex vivo response.

TCRdb processed the reads anew with MiXCR; each CDR3 protein has one entry. Found here are about 490,000 distinct CDR3 sequences, around 11% of them singletons; the top ten hold 10%. The TCR sequence derives from a human donor in good health (CMV status not recorded). Some clones in this sample may be carry-over from other donors' samples. Sequencing was carried out using PBMCs.

CDR3 amino acids: CASSSGVGGETQYF. CDR3 nucleotides: TGTGCCAGCAGTTCTGGGGTGGGCGGGGAGACCCAGTACTTC. The J gene is TRBJ2-5, the V gene TRBV27; the D gene is possibly TRBD2 (5 bases). The CDR3 is made up of 14 amino acids. Germline V gene sequence: CDR1 MNHEY, CDR2 SMNVEV (reference sequence). The V end was cut by 4 bases, the J end by 5 bases, with 14 bases between.